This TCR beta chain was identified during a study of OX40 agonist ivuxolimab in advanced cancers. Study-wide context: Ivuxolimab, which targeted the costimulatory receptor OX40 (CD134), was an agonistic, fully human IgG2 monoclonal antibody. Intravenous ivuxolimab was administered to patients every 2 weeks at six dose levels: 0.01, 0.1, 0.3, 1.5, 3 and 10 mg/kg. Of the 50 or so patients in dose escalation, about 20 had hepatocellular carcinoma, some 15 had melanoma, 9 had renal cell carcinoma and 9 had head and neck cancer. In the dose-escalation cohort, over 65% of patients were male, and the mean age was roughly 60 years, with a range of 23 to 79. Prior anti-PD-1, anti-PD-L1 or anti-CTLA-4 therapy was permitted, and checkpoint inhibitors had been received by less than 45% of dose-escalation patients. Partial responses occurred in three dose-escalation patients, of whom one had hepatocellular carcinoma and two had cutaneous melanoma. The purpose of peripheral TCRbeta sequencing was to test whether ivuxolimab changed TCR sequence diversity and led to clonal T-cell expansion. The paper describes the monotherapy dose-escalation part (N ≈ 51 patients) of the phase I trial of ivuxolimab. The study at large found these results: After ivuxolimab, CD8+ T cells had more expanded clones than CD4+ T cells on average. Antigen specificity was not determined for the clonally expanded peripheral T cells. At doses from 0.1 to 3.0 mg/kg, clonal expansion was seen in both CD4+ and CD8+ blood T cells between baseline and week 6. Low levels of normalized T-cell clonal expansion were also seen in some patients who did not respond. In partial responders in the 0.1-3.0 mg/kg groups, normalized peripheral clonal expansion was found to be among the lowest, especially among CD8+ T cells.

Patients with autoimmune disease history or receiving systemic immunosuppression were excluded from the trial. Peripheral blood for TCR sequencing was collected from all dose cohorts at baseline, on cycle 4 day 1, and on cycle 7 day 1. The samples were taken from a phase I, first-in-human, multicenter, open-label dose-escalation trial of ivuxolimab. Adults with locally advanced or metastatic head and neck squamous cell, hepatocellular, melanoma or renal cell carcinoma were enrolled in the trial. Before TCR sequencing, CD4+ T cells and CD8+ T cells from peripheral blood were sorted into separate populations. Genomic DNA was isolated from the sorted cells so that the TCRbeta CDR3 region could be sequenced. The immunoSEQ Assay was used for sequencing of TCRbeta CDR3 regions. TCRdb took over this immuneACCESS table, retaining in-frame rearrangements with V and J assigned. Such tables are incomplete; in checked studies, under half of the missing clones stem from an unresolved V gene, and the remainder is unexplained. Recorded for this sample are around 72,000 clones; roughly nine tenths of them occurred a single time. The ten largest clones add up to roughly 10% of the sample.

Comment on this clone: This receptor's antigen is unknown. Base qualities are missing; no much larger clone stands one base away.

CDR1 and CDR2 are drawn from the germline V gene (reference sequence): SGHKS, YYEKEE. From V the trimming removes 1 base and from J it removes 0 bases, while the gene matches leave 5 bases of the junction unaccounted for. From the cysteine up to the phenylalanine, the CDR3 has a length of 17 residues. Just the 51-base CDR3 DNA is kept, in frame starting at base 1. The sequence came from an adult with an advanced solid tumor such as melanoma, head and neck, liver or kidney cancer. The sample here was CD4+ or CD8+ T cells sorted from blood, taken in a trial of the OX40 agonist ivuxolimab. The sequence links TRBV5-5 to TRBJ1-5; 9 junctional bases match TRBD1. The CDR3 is CASSLTGGRYSNQPQHF. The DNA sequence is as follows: TGTGCCAGCAGCTTGACAGGGGGCCGCTATAGCAATCAGCCCCAGCATTTT. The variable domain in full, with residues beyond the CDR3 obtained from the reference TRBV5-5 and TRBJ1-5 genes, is DAGVTQSPTHLIKTRGQQVTLRCSPISGHKSVSWYQQVLGQGPQFIFQYYEKEERGRGNFPDRFSARQFPNYSSELNVNALLLGDSALYLCASSLTGGRYSNQPQHFGDGTRLSIL.